The clone carrying this TCR beta chain was recorded many times. Its antigen is not known. Time point noted: newly diagnosed GD, antithyroid drugs for less than 3 months. Preparation of the TCR library used RNA extracted from PBMCs. V gave up 6 bases and J gave up 4 bases; unmatched junction bases: 4. The CDR3 sequence is 14 residues long. CDR1 SGHTA and CDR2 FQGNSA come from the germline V gene. These data belong to a study of regulatory T cells in long-lasting Graves disease. Study-wide points: Possibly, too few samples lowered accuracy. Preferential use of TRBV28, TRBJ1-2 and TRBJ2-5 was seen in persistent disease. Persistent Graves' patients showed reduced TCR diversity versus newly diagnosed patients. Newly diagnosed patients shared about 950 public clonotypes; persistent patients shared a few thousand.

Both iRepertoire HTBI primers and Arm-PCR of CDR3 regions were used to build the TCR beta libraries. One entry per CDR3 protein, called by TCRdb with MiXCR from the multiplex PCR reads. The data contain about 200,000 distinct CDR3 sequences, approximately 20% of them singletons. The chain links TRBV7-2 to TRBJ2-2, with TRBD1 matching 8 bases. The specimen comprised peripheral blood mononuclear cells (PBMCs), sampled at new diagnosis, from a patient treated with antithyroid drugs. The receptor comes from a female donor with Graves disease. CDR3 residues: CASSSGTGTGELFF. The DNA for the CDR3 is TGTGCCAGCAGTTCCGGGACAGGCACCGGGGAGCTGTTTTTT.